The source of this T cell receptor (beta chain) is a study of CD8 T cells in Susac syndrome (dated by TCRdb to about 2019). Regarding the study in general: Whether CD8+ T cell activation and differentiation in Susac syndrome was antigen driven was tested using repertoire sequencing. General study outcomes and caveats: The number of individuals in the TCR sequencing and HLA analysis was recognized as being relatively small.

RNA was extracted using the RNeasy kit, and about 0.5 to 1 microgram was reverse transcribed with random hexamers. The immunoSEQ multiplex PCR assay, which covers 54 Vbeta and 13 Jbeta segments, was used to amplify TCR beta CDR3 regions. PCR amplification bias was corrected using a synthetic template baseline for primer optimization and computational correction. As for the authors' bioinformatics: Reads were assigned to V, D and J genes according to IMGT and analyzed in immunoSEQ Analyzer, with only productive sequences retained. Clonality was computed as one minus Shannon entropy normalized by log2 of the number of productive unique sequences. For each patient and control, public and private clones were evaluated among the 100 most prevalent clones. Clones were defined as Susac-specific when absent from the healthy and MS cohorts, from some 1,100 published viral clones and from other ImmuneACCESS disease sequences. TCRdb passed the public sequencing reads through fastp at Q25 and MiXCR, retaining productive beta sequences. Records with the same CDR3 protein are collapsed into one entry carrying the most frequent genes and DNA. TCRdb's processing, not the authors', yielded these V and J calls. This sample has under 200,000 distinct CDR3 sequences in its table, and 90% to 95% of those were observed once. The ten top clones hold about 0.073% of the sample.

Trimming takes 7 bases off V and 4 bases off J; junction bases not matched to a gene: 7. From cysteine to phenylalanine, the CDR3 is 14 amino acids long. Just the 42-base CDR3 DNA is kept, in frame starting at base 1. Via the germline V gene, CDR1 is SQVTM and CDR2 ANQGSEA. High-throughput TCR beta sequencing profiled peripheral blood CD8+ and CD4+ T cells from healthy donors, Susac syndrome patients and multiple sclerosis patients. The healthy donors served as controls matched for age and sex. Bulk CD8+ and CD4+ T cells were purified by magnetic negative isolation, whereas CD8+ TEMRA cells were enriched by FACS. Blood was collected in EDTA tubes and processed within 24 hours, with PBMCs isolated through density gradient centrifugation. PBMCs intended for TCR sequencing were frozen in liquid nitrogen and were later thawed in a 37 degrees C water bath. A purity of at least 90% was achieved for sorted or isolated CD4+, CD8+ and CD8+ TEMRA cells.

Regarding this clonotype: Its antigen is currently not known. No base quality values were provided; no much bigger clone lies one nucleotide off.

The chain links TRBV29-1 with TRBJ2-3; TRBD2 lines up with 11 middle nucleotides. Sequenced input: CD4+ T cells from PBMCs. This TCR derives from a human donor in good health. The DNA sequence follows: TGCAGCGGTCTTGGGGGACTAGCGGCAGATACGCAGTATTTT. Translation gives CSGLGGLAADTQYF.